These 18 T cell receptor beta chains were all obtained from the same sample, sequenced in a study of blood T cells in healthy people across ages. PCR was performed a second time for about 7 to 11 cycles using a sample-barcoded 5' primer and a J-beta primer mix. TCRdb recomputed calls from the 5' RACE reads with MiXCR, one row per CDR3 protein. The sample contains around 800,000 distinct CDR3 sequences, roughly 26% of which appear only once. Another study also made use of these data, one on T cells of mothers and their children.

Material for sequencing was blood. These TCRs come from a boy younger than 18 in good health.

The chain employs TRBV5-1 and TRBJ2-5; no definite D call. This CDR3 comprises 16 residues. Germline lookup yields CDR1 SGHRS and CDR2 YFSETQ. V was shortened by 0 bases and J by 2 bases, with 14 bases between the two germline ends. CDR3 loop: CASSLAIANRQETQYF. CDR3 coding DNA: TGCGCCAGCAGCTTGGCCATAGCCAATCGACAAGAGACCCAGTACTTC.

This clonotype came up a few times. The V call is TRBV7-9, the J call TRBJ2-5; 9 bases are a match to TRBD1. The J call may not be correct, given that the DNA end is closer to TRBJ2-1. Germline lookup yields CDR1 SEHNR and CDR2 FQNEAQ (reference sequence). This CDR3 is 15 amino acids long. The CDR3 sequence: CASSPRGTGLDEQFF. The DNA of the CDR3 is TGTGCCAGCAGCCCACGCGGGACAGGGCTCGATGAGCAGTTCTTC.

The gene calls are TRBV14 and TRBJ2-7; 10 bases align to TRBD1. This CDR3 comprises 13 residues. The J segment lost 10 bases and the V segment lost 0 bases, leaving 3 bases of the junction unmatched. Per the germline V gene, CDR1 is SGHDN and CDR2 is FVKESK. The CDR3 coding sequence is TGTGCCAGCAGCCAAGAAGACAGGGGGCAACAGTACTTC. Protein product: CASSQEDRGQQYF.

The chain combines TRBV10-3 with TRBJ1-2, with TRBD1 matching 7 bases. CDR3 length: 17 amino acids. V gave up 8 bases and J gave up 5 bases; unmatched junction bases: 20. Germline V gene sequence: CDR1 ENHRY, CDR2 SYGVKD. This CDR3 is CAISLQGVRLLGYGYTF. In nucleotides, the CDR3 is TGTGCCATCTCACTTCAGGGGGTCCGGTTGTTGGGTTATGGCTACACCTTC.

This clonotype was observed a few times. The CDR3 region is CSASDRMNTEAFF. The CDR3 DNA reads as TGCAGCGCCTCTGACAGGATGAACACTGAAGCTTTCTTT. V is TRBV29-1 and J is TRBJ1-1, with D perhaps TRBD1 (6 bases). V lost 7 bases, J lost 0 bases, and 12 bases lay in between. Germline assignment: CDR1 SQVTM and CDR2 ANQGSEA. The CDR3 runs to 13 residues.

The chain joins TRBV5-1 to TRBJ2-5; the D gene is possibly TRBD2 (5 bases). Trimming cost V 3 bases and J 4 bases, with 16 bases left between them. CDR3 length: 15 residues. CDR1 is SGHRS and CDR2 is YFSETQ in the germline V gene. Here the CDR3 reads CASSSRRGDRETQYF. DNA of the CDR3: TGCGCCAGCAGCTCCCGACGGGGTGATCGAGAGACCCAGTACTTC.

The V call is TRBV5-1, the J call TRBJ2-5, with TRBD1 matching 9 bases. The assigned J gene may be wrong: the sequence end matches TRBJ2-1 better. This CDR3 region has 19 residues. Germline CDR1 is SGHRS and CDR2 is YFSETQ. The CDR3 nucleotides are TGCGCCAGCAGCTCCCGGGACAGGGAGTATGGAGGCCCCTCGCATGAGCAGTTCTTC. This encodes CASSSRDREYGGPSHEQFF.

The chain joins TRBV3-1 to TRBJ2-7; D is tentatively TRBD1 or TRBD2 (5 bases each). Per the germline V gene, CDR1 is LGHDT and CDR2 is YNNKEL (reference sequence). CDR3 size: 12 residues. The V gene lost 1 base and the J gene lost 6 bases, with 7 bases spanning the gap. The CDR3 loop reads CASSQGGSEQYF. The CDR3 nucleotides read TGTGCCAGCAGCCAAGGGGGGAGCGAGCAGTACTTC.

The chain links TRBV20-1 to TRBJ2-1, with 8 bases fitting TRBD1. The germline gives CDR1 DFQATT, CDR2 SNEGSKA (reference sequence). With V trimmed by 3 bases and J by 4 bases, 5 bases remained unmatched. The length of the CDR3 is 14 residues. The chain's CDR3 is CSASDRGRYNEQFF. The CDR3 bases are TGCAGTGCTAGCGACAGGGGTAGATACAATGAGCAGTTCTTC.

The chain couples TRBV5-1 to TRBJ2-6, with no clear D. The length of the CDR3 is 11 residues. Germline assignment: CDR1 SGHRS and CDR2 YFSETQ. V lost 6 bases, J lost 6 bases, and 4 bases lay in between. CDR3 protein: CASILANVLTF. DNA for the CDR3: TGCGCCAGCATCCTGGCCAACGTCCTGACTTTC.

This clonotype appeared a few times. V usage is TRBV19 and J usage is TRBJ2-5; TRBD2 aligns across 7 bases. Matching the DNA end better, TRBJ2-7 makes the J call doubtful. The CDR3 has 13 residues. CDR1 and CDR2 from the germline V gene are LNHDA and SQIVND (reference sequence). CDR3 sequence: CASAPAGDGEQYF. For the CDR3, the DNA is TGTGCCAGTGCTCCCGCGGGGGATGGCGAGCAGTACTTC.

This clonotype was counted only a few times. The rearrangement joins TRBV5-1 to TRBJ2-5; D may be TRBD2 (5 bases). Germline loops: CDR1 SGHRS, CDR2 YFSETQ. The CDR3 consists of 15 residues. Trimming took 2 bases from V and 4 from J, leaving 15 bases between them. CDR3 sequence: CASSFGRAAGETQYF. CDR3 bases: TGCGCCAGCAGCTTTGGAAGGGCCGCGGGAGAGACCCAGTACTTC.

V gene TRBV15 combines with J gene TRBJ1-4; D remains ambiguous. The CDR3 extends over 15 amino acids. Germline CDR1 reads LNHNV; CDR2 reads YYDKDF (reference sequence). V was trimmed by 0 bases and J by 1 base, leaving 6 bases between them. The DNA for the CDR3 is TGTGCCACCAGCAGAGATCGAGGAACTAATGAAAAACTGTTTTTT. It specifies CATSRDRGTNEKLFF.

CDR3 region: CASSEDRSEGYTF. The CDR3 DNA reads TGCGCCAGCAGCGAGGACAGGTCTGAGGGCTACACCTTC. The chain recombines TRBV5-1 with TRBJ1-2, with 7 bases identical to TRBD1. CDR3 length: 13 residues. Germline trimming cut 4 bases from V and 8 bases from J; bases unmatched to any gene: 8. Germline CDR1 reads SGHRS; CDR2 reads YFSETQ.

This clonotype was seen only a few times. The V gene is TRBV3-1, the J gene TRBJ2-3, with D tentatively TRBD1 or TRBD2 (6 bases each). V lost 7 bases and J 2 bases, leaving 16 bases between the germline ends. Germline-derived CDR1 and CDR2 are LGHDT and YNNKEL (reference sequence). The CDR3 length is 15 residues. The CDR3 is CASTARGLDTDTQYF. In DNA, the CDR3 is TGTGCCAGCACTGCCAGGGGACTCGACACAGATACGCAGTATTTT.

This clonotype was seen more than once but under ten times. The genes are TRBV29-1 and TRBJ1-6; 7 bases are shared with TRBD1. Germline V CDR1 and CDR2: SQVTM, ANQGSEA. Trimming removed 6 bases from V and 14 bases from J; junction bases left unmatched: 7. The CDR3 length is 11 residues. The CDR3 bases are TGCAGCGTCAGGGGGGTTTCGACCCTCCACTTT. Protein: CSVRGVSTLHF.

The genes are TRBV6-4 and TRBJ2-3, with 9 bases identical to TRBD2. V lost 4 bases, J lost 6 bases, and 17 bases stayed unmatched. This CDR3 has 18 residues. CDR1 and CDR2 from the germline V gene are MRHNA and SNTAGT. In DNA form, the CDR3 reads TGTGCCAGCAGTGCCGCCCCCTGGCTAGCGGGGACCGAGGATACGCAGTATTTT. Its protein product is CASSAAPWLAGTEDTQYF.

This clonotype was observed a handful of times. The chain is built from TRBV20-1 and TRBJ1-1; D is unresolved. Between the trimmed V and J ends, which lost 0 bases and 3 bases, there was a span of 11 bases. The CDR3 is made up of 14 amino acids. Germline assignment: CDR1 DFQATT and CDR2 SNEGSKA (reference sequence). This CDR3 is CSARDTREYTEAFF. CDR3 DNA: TGCAGTGCTAGAGATACGCGTGAGTACACTGAAGCTTTCTTT.